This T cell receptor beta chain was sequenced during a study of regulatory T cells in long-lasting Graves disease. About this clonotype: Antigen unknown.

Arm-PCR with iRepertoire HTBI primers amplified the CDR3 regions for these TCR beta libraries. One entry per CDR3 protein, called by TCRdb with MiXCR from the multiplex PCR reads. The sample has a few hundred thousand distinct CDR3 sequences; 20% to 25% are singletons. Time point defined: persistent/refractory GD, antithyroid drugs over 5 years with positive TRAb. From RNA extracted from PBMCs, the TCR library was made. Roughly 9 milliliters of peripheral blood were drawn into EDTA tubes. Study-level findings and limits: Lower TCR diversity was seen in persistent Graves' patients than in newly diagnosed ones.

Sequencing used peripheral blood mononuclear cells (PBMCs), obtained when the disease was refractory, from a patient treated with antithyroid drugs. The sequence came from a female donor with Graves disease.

CDR3 protein: CASSAGTLSSYEQYF. CDR3 coding DNA: TGTGCCAGCAGCGCCGGGACTCTAAGCTCCTACGAGCAGTACTTC. V is TRBV9 and J is TRBJ2-7; perhaps TRBD2 as D (6 bases). V lost 3 bases, J lost 0 bases, and 13 bases lay in between. Germline loops: CDR1 SGDLS, CDR2 YYNGEE. The CDR3 covers 15 residues.